Below, 5 T cell receptor beta chains from the same sample are listed, as sequenced in a study of early T cells in non-severe SARS-CoV-2 infection. One entry per CDR3 protein results from TCRdb running MiXCR on the 5' RACE reads. The sample holds more than 25,000 distinct CDR3 sequences, more than 4% seen once. The sample comprised whole blood. Receptors were obtained from an adult who was a healthcare worker with PCR-confirmed SARS-CoV-2 infection or an uninfected control (not recorded which).

The chain recombines TRBV18 with TRBJ2-2, with D possibly matching TRBD1 (5 bases). V shed 3 bases and J shed 0 bases, with 5 bases lying between them. Germline V CDR1 and CDR2: KGHSH, LQKENI. The CDR3 contains 14 residues. The chain's CDR3 is CASSPTANTGELFF. CDR3 DNA sequence: TGTGCCAGCTCACCGACAGCGAACACCGGGGAGCTGTTTTTT.

This clonotype was recorded only once. The chain couples TRBV5-4 to TRBJ2-3; 8 bases line up with TRBD1. Unmatched junction bases numbered 3, after V lost 4 bases and J lost 5 bases. CDR1 is SGHNT and CDR2 is YYREEE in the germline V gene (reference sequence). The CDR3 runs 13 residues. The CDR3 region is CASSNRGVDTQYF. The CDR3 region has the DNA TGTGCCAGCAGCAACAGGGGGGTAGATACGCAGTATTTT.

In this sample, this clonotype turned up many times. The V call is TRBV12-3 or TRBV12-4, the J call TRBJ2-1, with 8 bases aligning to TRBD2. The V and J ends lost 5 bases and 0 bases, in that order; junction bases with no gene match: 15. CDR3 length equals 19 residues. The DNA of the CDR3 is TGTGCCAGCAGTGCGCCCCGTGAGCCCGGGGGGGGCTCCTACAATGAGCAGTTCTTC. It yields the protein CASSAPREPGGGSYNEQFF.

This clonotype was counted a few times. The chain combines TRBV6-6 with TRBJ2-3; 10 bases are a match to TRBD2. V shed 2 bases, J shed 8 bases, and the junction held 7 bases outside the gene matches. The CDR3 contains 15 residues. Germline CDR1 MNHNY, CDR2 SVGAGI (reference sequence). CDR3 sequence: CASSYGASGRGTQYF. CDR3 bases: TGTGCCAGCAGTTACGGGGCTAGCGGGAGAGGTACGCAGTATTTT.

This clonotype has ten or more counts. The rearrangement links TRBV5-1 to TRBJ2-5; weak D call: TRBD1 (6 bases). V was pared by 3 bases and J by 5 bases, with 17 bases between. There are 15 residues in the CDR3. Looked up from germline, CDR1 is SGHRS and CDR2 is YFSETQ. This CDR3 is CASSWGQGAVETQYF. CDR3 in DNA: TGCGCCAGCAGCTGGGGGCAGGGAGCGGTGGAGACCCAGTACTTC.